Shown below are 28 T cell receptor beta chains from a single sample sequenced in a study of blood T cell repertoires in COVID-19. Profiling relied on immunoSEQ multiplex PCR, and the TCRdb table lists in-frame clones only, not all of them. The sample includes approximately 150,000 clones, 79% seen only once; the top ten take 8.1%. Sequenced sample: peripheral blood. Source of these receptors: a woman aged 55-70 years with COVID-19, enrolled during active disease.

CDR3 amino acids: CASSLGMNYGYTF. The CDR3 DNA reads as TGTGCCAGCAGTTTAGGTATGAACTATGGCTACACCTTC. The chain recombines TRBV12-3 or TRBV12-4 with TRBJ1-2; D not resolved. Trimming left V 1 base short and J 2 bases short, with 5 bases between. This CDR3 comprises 13 residues.

This chain connects TRBV13 to TRBJ1-3; D not certain. Germline CDR1 and CDR2: PRHDT and FYEKMQ (reference sequence). The ends were cut back, 6 bases at V and 6 bases at J, with 6 bases in the middle. The length of the CDR3 is 11 residues. The CDR3 sequence is CASSFVNTIYF. Written as DNA, the CDR3 is TGTGCCAGCAGTTTCGTAAACACCATATATTTT.

This chain uses TRBV5-4 with TRBJ1-4; TRBD1 is a possible D gene (6 bases). The germline gives CDR1 SGHNT, CDR2 YYREEE (reference sequence). V lost 4 bases and J 4 bases, leaving 17 bases between the germline ends. The CDR3 has 16 residues. The CDR3 nucleotides are TGTGCCAGCAGCCTGGGAGGGGGACGGAATAATGAAAAACTGTTTTTT. This sequence encodes CASSLGGGRNNEKLFF.

The chain carries TRBV19 and TRBJ2-7; tentatively, D is TRBD1 (5 bases). The V end was cut by 9 bases, the J end by 0 bases, with 15 bases between. Germline V gene lookup returns CDR1 LNHDA and CDR2 SQIVND (reference sequence). The CDR3 covers 14 residues. Here the CDR3 DNA reads TGTGCCAGCAAACAGGCCCCGAGCTCCTACGAGCAGTACTTC. Translating gives CASKQAPSSYEQYF.

This chain uses TRBV2 with TRBJ2-7; D perhaps matches TRBD2 (6 bases). From germline, CDR1 is SNHLY and CDR2 FYNNEI. The V end was cut by 5 bases, the J end by 3 bases, with 11 bases between. This CDR3 has 13 residues. CDR3 in amino acids: CASSRRLDYEQYF. Written as DNA, the CDR3 is TGTGCCAGCAGTCGACGACTAGACTACGAGCAGTACTTC.

V gene TRBV5-6 combines with J gene TRBJ2-2; TRBD2 matches 7 bases. Germline CDR1 and CDR2: SGHDT and YYEEEE. The length of the CDR3 is 15 residues. With 2 bases clipped from V and 4 bases from J, the junction kept 5 bases outside the gene matches. In nucleotides, the CDR3 is TGTGCCAGCAGCTTCGGGAGGTCCAGCACCGGGGAGCTGTTTTTT. It specifies CASSFGRSSTGELFF.

The chain carries TRBV27 and TRBJ1-1; D is perhaps TRBD1 (6 bases). CDR1 is MNHEY, CDR2 SMNVEV, per germline (reference sequence). The CDR3 extends over 12 amino acids. The ends were cut back, 5 bases at V and 6 bases at J, with 10 bases in the middle. CDR3 in DNA: TGTGCCAGCAGTACAGGGTTCGCTGAAGCTTTCTTT. Protein product: CASSTGFAEAFF.

The V gene is TRBV19, the J gene TRBJ2-3; 7 bases are shared with TRBD1. CDR3 size: 14 residues. Germline assignment: CDR1 LNHDA and CDR2 SQIVND (reference sequence). Germline trimming cut 6 bases from V and 2 bases from J; bases unmatched to any gene: 5. CDR3 sequence reads: CASRQQGYTDTQYF. As DNA, the CDR3 is TGTGCCAGTAGACAACAGGGGTACACAGATACGCAGTATTTT.

The rearrangement joins TRBV7-5 to TRBJ1-1. TRBV7-5 is marked as a pseudogene. The CDR3 sequence is 14 residues long. The DNA for the CDR3 is TGTGCCAGAAGAGCGAACCCTAAGAGGGCTGAAGCTTTCTTT. Translating it yields CARRANPKRAEAFF.

In nucleotides, the CDR3 is TGTGCCACCACCGGGACAAACTACGAGCAGTACTTC. It specifies CATTGTNYEQYF. The chain carries TRBV28 and TRBJ2-7; tentatively, D is TRBD1 (6 bases). The CDR3 loop spans 12 amino acids. Between the trimmed V and J ends, which lost 10 bases and 3 bases, there was a span of 13 bases. Germline V gene sequence: CDR1 MDHEN, CDR2 SYDVKM. Combining the CDR3 with reference TRBV28 and TRBJ2-7 gives the whole variable domain DVKVTQSSRYLVKRTGEKVFLECVQDMDHENMFWYRQDPGLGLRLIYFSYDVKMKEKGDIPEGYSVSREKKERFSLILESASTNQTSMYLCATTGTNYEQYFGPGTRLTVT.

The rearrangement uses TRBV19 and TRBJ2-3, with TRBD1 matching 8 bases. V gave up 5 bases and J gave up 6 bases; unmatched junction bases: 4. This CDR3 has 13 residues. Germline V gene lookup returns CDR1 LNHDA and CDR2 SQIVND (reference sequence). DNA of the CDR3: TGTGCCAGTAGTCCCGGACAGGGTGATACGCAGTATTTT. It specifies CASSPGQGDTQYF.

This clone has more than one count but fewer than ten. The chain is built from TRBV6-2 or TRBV6-3 and TRBJ2-3; 11 bases are shared with TRBD2. The CDR3 is made up of 16 amino acids. Germline V gene sequence: CDR1 MNHEY, CDR2 SVGEGT. The V gene end was trimmed by 2 bases and the J gene end by 2 bases; junction bases not matched to a gene: 3. CDR3 in DNA: TGTGCCAGCAGTTACCGGGGACTAGCGGTCACAGATACGCAGTATTTT. It is translated as CASSYRGLAVTDTQYF.

The chain recombines TRBV6-5 with TRBJ2-1, with a tentative D call TRBD2 (6 bases). Trimming left V 4 bases short and J 6 bases short, with 16 bases between. This CDR3 has 15 amino acids. Looked up from germline, CDR1 is MNHEY and CDR2 is SVGAGI. CDR3 bases: TGTGCCAGCAGTTCCGCCGGGAGTGGGGGCAATGAGCAGTTCTTC. Protein sequence: CASSSAGSGGNEQFF.

The rearrangement joins TRBV10-1 to TRBJ2-2, with D possibly matching TRBD1 (5 bases). Germline lookup yields CDR1 WNHNN and CDR2 SYGVQD (reference sequence). Trimming shortened V by 5 bases and J by 8 bases, and 15 bases separated the two germline ends. The CDR3 runs to 14 residues. The CDR3 DNA reads TGCGCCAGCAGTCCGGCAGGGTTTCCTGGGGAGCTGTTTTTT. It translates to CASSPAGFPGELFF.

The chain employs TRBV23-1 and TRBJ2-7; weak D call: TRBD1 (5 bases). TRBV23-1 is assigned to the ORF class and has an uncertain function. The length of the CDR3 is 15 residues. V was shortened by 6 bases and J by 4 bases, with 19 bases between the two germline ends. The CDR3 loop reads CASSPAKGALYEQYV. CDR3 in DNA: TGCGCCAGCAGCCCAGCAAAAGGGGCGCTTTACGAGCAGTACGTC.

This clone turned up a few times. One end of the junction varies from germline; a read error may be responsible. The chain has TRBV29-1 and TRBJ2-5; possibly TRBD2 for D (6 bases). This CDR3 comprises 13 residues. Germline V gives CDR1 SQVTM, CDR2 ANQGSEA. The CDR3 bases are TGCATCGTTACCCCCCTAGCGCGGGAGACCCAGTACTTC. It translates to CIVTPLARETQYF.

This sequence joins TRBV11-2 and TRBJ2-2; D is unclear. Germline V gene sequence: CDR1 SGHAT, CDR2 FQNNGV. CDR3 length equals 14 residues. The V end lost 5 bases, the J end lost 4 bases, and 11 bases lay between the germline ends. This CDR3 is CASSLMMSTGELFF. The CDR3, as DNA: TGTGCCAGCAGCCTAATGATGTCCACCGGGGAGCTGTTTTTT.

The CDR3 region has the DNA TGTGCCAGCAGTTTAGGGACAGGCACTAATGAAAAACTGTTTTTT. Protein sequence: CASSLGTGTNEKLFF. The chain couples TRBV27 to TRBJ1-4, with 8 bases matching TRBD1. From germline, CDR1 is MNHEY and CDR2 SMNVEV (reference sequence). CDR3 size: 15 residues. The J segment lost 2 bases and the V segment lost 2 bases, leaving 1 base of the junction unmatched. Complete variable domain (other parts from reference TRBV27 and TRBJ1-4): EAQVTQNPRYLITVTGKKLTVTCSQNMNHEYMSWYRQDPGLGLRQIYYSMNVEVTDKGDVPEGYKVSRKEKRNFPLILESPSPNQTSLYFCASSLGTGTNEKLFFGSGTQLSVL.

The rearrangement joins TRBV6-2 or TRBV6-3 to TRBJ2-6; D gene unclear. The germline gives CDR1 MNHEY, CDR2 SVGEGT. Deletions cut 5 bases from V and 3 bases from J, with 14 bases between. This CDR3 has 16 residues. In nucleotides, the CDR3 is TGTGCCAGCAGTAACCTCCAGGTTGGTGGGGCCAACGTCCTGACTTTC. Protein product: CASSNLQVGGANVLTF.

The rearrangement joins TRBV5-1 to TRBJ2-2; weak D call: TRBD2 (6 bases). CDR3 length: 15 amino acids. Trimming took off 4 bases at V and 0 bases at J, with 10 bases between the two ends. The germline CDR1 and CDR2 sequences are SGHRS and YFSETQ. The CDR3 DNA is TGCGCCAGCAGCCTAGGGACTGCGAACACCGGGGAGCTGTTTTTT. It encodes CASSLGTANTGELFF.

The chain carries TRBV7-9 and TRBJ2-3; 10 bases fit TRBD2. In germline, CDR1 is SEHNR, CDR2 FQNEAQ (reference sequence). The length of the CDR3 is 17 residues. V lost 5 bases to trimming and J lost 2 bases; unmatched junction nucleotides: 10. CDR3 in DNA: TGTGCCAGCAGCCCTCTCCTAGCGGGGGAGCACACAGATACGCAGTATTTT. This codes for CASSPLLAGEHTDTQYF.

CDR3 sequence: CASSTGQAGPDTQYF. The CDR3 coding sequence is TGTGCCAGCAGTACAGGACAAGCGGGTCCAGATACGCAGTATTTT. J is TRBJ2-3 and V is TRBV6-5, with D possibly being TRBD2 (6 bases). Deletions cut 5 bases from V and 4 bases from J, with 16 bases between. Germline V CDR1 and CDR2: MNHEY, SVGAGI. The CDR3 is 15 residues long.

This clone was counted a single time. The V call is TRBV7-6, the J call TRBJ2-5, with 15 bases that match TRBD2. This CDR3 has 16 residues. V shed 4 bases and J 3 bases; nucleotides not matched to a gene: 3. The V gene's germline CDR1 is SGHVS and CDR2 FNYEAQ. The CDR3 is CASSSGTSGRKETQYF. Here the CDR3 DNA reads TGTGCCAGCAGCTCCGGGACTAGCGGGAGGAAAGAGACCCAGTACTTC.

This chain links TRBV7-9 with TRBJ1-1; TRBD1 is a possible D gene (6 bases). The CDR3 is 15 residues long. Looked up from germline, CDR1 is SEHNR and CDR2 is FQNEAQ (reference sequence). V was clipped by 5 bases and J by 0 bases, with 13 bases between them. DNA for the CDR3: TGTGCCAGCAGCCCTGGACAGCTTCTGAACACTGAAGCTTTCTTT. It translates to CASSPGQLLNTEAFF.

The rearrangement uses TRBV4-3 and TRBJ2-5; 8 positions match TRBD2. The CDR3 is 16 amino acids. Per the germline V gene, CDR1 is LGHNA and CDR2 is YSLEER. Losses at the gene ends were 4 bases for V and 5 bases for J; bases not matched to a gene: 12. For the CDR3, the DNA is TGCGCCAGCAGCCTAGCCCCCGCACTAGCGGCGGAGACCCAGTACTTC. Translating it yields CASSLAPALAAETQYF.

The chain links TRBV11-2 to TRBJ1-4, with TRBD1 matching over 10 bases. The CDR3 is made up of 17 amino acids. J was trimmed by 0 bases and V by 5 bases; bases with no gene match: 6. CDR1 SGHAT and CDR2 FQNNGV come from the germline V gene. The CDR3 is CASSRGQGIATNEKLFF. The CDR3 DNA reads as TGTGCCAGCAGCAGGGGACAGGGGATTGCAACTAATGAAAAACTGTTTTTT. The full variable domain, with the rest looked up from reference TRBV11-2 and TRBJ1-4, is EAGVAQSPRYKIIEKRQSVAFWCNPISGHATLYWYQQILGQGPKLLIQFQNNGVVDDSQLPKDRFSAERLKGVDSTLKIQPAKLEDSAVYLCASSRGQGIATNEKLFFGSGTQLSVL.

The gene calls are TRBV3-1 (or the pseudogene TRBV3-2) and TRBJ1-4; no firm D call. The length of the CDR3 is 14 residues. Germline CDR1 reads LGHDT; CDR2 reads YNNKEL (reference sequence). The ends were cut back, 4 bases at V and 7 bases at J, with 13 bases in the middle. CDR3 DNA: TGTGCCAGCAGCCGGCTGGGCGAGGGTGAAAAACTGTTTTTT. Translation gives CASSRLGEGEKLFF.

The rearrangement joins TRBV7-3 to TRBJ1-2; 7 bases map to TRBD1. The CDR3 runs 14 residues. Unmatched junction bases numbered 7, after V lost 1 base and J lost 8 bases. CDR1 is SGHTA and CDR2 is FQGTGA in the germline V gene. CDR3 nucleotides: TGTGCCAGCAGCTTAAGGGGACAGACAAGCGGCTACACCTTC. Translating it yields CASSLRGQTSGYTF.